A few counts support the clone carrying this T cell receptor (beta chain). Antigen specificity is unknown. The data belong to a study of early T cells in non-severe SARS-CoV-2 infection. The CDR3 covers 11 residues. V lost 7 bases to trimming and J lost 6 bases, with 9 bases between them. Germline V gene lookup returns CDR1 SQVTM and CDR2 ANQGSEA. Points from the study as a whole: Using VDJdb, the matching emphasized anti-spike CD8 responses while missing private and CD4 specificities.

Researchers tagged individual cDNA molecules with unique molecular identifiers. MiXCR, applied by TCRdb to the 5' RACE reads, yields one record per CDR3 protein. The sample contains roughly 80,000 distinct CDR3 sequences, about 11% of which appear only once. The V gene is TRBV29-1, the J gene TRBJ2-2; D gene ambiguous. The specimen was whole blood, collected at baseline. This TCR came from an adult who was a healthcare worker with PCR-confirmed SARS-CoV-2 infection or an uninfected control (not recorded which). CDR3 DNA: TGCAGCGGAAGACTGTCCGGGGAGCTGTTTTTT. The encoded protein is CSGRLSGELFF.